Listed here is a single T cell receptor (beta chain). Trimming cost V 3 bases and J 2 bases, with 7 bases left between them. CDR3 size: 14 residues. The germline V gene has CDR1 SGHTA and CDR2 FQGNSA. Original analysis: Reference gene primer amplification yielded estimated nucleated cell counts. TCRdb's table, derived via immunoSEQ multiplex PCR, lists solely in-frame clones and lacks some. The V and J calls and clone size come from that table; D and trimming were worked out from the DNA. The sample comprises some 96,000 clones, over 65% of which are singletons, and roughly 13% rests with the top ten. The entry originates in a study of blood T cell repertoires in COVID-19. Whole-study context: Whether acute or convalescent, the COVID-19 samples came from the United States, Italy and Spain. From T cells, B-cell-depleted T cells, or PBMCs came the material, which was cDNA or gDNA.

Sequenced material: peripheral blood. The clonotype was recovered from a human donor in a cohort sampled during active COVID-19. This chain joins TRBV7-2 and TRBJ2-2; D may be TRBD1 (5 bases). The CDR3 here is CASSFGQNTGELFF. CDR3 nucleotide sequence: TGTGCCAGCAGCTTCGGACAAAACACCGGGGAGCTGTTTTTT.